These 20 T cell receptor beta chains originate from one sample sequenced in a study of T cell responses to AZD1222 COVID-19 vaccine. TCRdb's table, derived via immunoSEQ multiplex PCR, lists solely in-frame clones and lacks some. The repertoire holds some 140,000 clones, more than 90% seen once, with about 3% in the top ten. The sample was peripheral blood, taken on day 0 of AZD1222 vaccination. The receptor set was obtained from an adult in good health.

This sequence joins TRBV19 and TRBJ1-5; 7 nucleotides agree with TRBD1. The germline V gene has CDR1 LNHDA and CDR2 SQIVND (reference sequence). Trimming at V came to 6 bases and at J to 6 bases, leaving 11 bases not matched to a gene. The CDR3 spans 15 residues. The CDR3 region is CASRPAWTGSQPQHF. The CDR3 nucleotides are TGTGCCAGTAGGCCGGCTTGGACAGGCTCTCAGCCCCAGCATTTT.

The V gene is TRBV7-9, the J gene TRBJ2-1; D is undetermined. The CDR3 covers 15 residues. Germline V gene data show CDR1 as SEHNR and CDR2 as FQNEAQ (reference sequence). V was pared by 4 bases and J by 3 bases, with 13 bases between. The CDR3 nucleotides read TGTGCCAGCAGCTACCCGGGTAGTAACTACAATGAGCAGTTCTTC. It yields the protein CASSYPGSNYNEQFF.

The chain joins TRBV4-2 to TRBJ1-4; TRBD1 aligns across 9 bases. The CDR3 is 15 residues long. Per germline, CDR1 LGHNA and CDR2 YNFKEQ. V was pared by 1 base and J by 6 bases, with 3 bases of the junction left unmatched. The CDR3 spells CASSQAGTGHEKLFF. The CDR3 region has the DNA TGTGCCAGCAGCCAAGCGGGGACAGGGCATGAAAAACTGTTTTTT.

This rearrangement joins TRBV9 to TRBJ2-1, with 9 bases identical to TRBD2. Germline V CDR1 and CDR2: SGDLS, YYNGEE. The V gene end was trimmed by 2 bases and the J gene end by 6 bases; junction bases not matched to a gene: 9. The CDR3 is 16 amino acids. CDR3 in amino acids: CASSVTLAGPGNEQFF. In DNA form, the CDR3 reads TGTGCCAGCAGCGTCACCCTAGCGGGACCAGGCAATGAGCAGTTCTTC.

V and J are TRBV5-1 and TRBJ1-2, with D uncertain. CDR3 length equals 13 residues. With 3 bases removed from V and 5 bases from J, the gap between germline ends came to 11 bases. Germline lookup yields CDR1 SGHRS and CDR2 YFSETQ. CDR3 protein: CASSYDLGYGYTF. The CDR3 DNA reads as TGCGCCAGCAGCTACGACTTGGGGTATGGCTACACCTTC.

The chain recombines TRBV29-1 with TRBJ1-2, with 9 nucleotides matching TRBD1. The trim removed 4 bases at V and 5 bases at J, leaving 11 bases unmatched. Germline loops: CDR1 SQVTM, CDR2 ANQGSEA. The CDR3 has 15 residues. Written as DNA, the CDR3 is TGCAGCGTTGGGAAACACAGGGGGCGAGAATATGGCTACACCTTC. Protein sequence: CSVGKHRGREYGYTF.

This rearrangement joins TRBV24-1 to TRBJ2-7; D gene uncertain. V lost 1 base to trimming and J lost 6 bases, with 9 bases between them. The CDR3 runs to 13 residues. CDR1 and CDR2 from the germline V gene are KGHDR and SFDVKD. CDR3 nucleotides: TGTGCCACCAGTGATTTCGTAGGTTTCGAGCAGTACTTC. Translation: CATSDFVGFEQYF.

This chain uses TRBV13 with TRBJ1-4; 7 bases agree with TRBD1. The V segment lost 4 bases and the J segment 7 bases; nucleotides outside the gene matches: 15. The CDR3 totals 17 residues. CDR1 and CDR2 (germline): PRHDT, FYEKMQ (reference sequence). CDR3 protein: CASSSPRDSGPGEKLFF. As DNA, the CDR3 is TGTGCCAGCAGCTCGCCCCGGGACAGCGGTCCTGGTGAAAAACTGTTTTTT.

The rearrangement joins TRBV6-4 to TRBJ1-2; 7 nucleotides line up with TRBD1. CDR3 size: 15 residues. V gave up 0 bases and J gave up 4 bases; unmatched junction bases: 5. Germline-derived CDR1 and CDR2 are MRHNA and SNTAGT. As DNA, the CDR3 is TGTGCCAGCAGTGACTCGGGACAGTCGATCTATGGCTACACCTTC. It codes for CASSDSGQSIYGYTF.

The table lists this clone with a count of one. The V and J genes are TRBV28 and TRBJ1-1, with D unclear. V lost 2 bases and J lost 7, with 8 bases in between. Per the germline V gene, CDR1 is MDHEN and CDR2 is SYDVKM. This CDR3 comprises 12 residues. CDR3 residues: CASSLSVGEAFF. Here the CDR3 DNA reads TGTGCCAGCAGTTTAAGTGTAGGTGAAGCTTTCTTT.

J is TRBJ1-1 and V is TRBV19; the match to TRBD1 covers 8 bases. Per the germline V gene, CDR1 is LNHDA and CDR2 is SQIVND (reference sequence). This CDR3 spans 14 amino acids. J was trimmed by 4 bases and V by 6 bases; bases with no gene match: 7. CDR3 amino acids: CASSTGGAITEAFF. DNA of the CDR3: TGTGCCAGTAGCACAGGGGGGGCAATCACTGAAGCTTTCTTT.

This chain links TRBV12-5 with TRBJ1-1; 9 bases align to TRBD1. Germline V gives CDR1 LGHNT, CDR2 FRNRAP. Unmatched junction bases numbered 9, after V lost 5 bases and J lost 5 bases. The CDR3 extends over 15 amino acids. For the CDR3, the DNA is TGTGCTAGTGGTCCACTGGACAGGGGTCGGACTGAAGCTTTCTTT. It is translated as CASGPLDRGRTEAFF.

This rearrangement joins TRBV27 to TRBJ1-2; D is undetermined. This CDR3 has 16 residues. Germline V lookup: CDR1 MNHEY, CDR2 SMNVEV (reference sequence). V gave up 5 bases and J gave up 8 bases, with 24 bases separating them. CDR3 sequence reads: CASSPIGSGNPGGYTF. Here the CDR3 DNA reads TGTGCCAGCAGTCCGATTGGGTCCGGGAACCCGGGGGGCTACACCTTC.

The chain joins TRBV7-9 to TRBJ2-5; 8 bases align to TRBD1. Trimming took 5 bases from V and 4 from J; bases not matched to a gene: 6. Germline CDR1 reads SEHNR; CDR2 reads FQNEAQ (reference sequence). CDR3 length: 14 amino acids. CDR3 nucleotides: TGTGCCAGCAGCGAGGTTCAGGGGGCAGAGACCCAGTACTTC. Translated: CASSEVQGAETQYF. Supplemented by reference TRBV7-9 and TRBJ2-5, the full variable domain reads DTGVSQNPRHKITKRGQNVTFRCDPISEHNRLYWYRQTLGQGPEFLTYFQNEAQLEKSRLLSDRFSAERPKGSFSTLEIQRTEQGDSAMYLCASSEVQGAETQYFGPGTRLLVL.

The chain has TRBV18 and TRBJ2-7, with 9 bases that match TRBD1. The CDR3 spans 15 residues. CDR1 and CDR2 from the germline V gene are KGHSH and LQKENI. Trimming removed 5 bases from V and 4 bases from J; junction bases left unmatched: 9. CDR3 loop: CASSSPGQGGYEQYF. Written as DNA, the CDR3 is TGTGCCAGCTCAAGCCCGGGACAGGGCGGATACGAGCAGTACTTC.

The chain links TRBV27 to TRBJ2-2; D is uncertain. Between the trimmed V and J ends, which lost 6 bases and 0 bases, there was a span of 20 bases. Germline CDR1 is MNHEY and CDR2 is SMNVEV (reference sequence). The CDR3 loop spans 18 amino acids. The CDR3 sequence is CASSPPTPWAANTGELFF. DNA for the CDR3: TGTGCCAGCAGCCCACCAACTCCGTGGGCTGCGAACACCGGGGAGCTGTTTTTT.

The rearrangement uses TRBV6-5 and TRBJ1-1; no clear D. Germline CDR1 reads MNHEY; CDR2 reads SVGAGI. The CDR3 has 11 residues. Trimming removed 5 bases at V and 2 bases at J, with 3 bases between. The CDR3 region is CASSRNTEAFF. CDR3 coding DNA: TGTGCCAGCAGTAGAAACACTGAAGCTTTCTTT.

The chain is built from TRBV5-1 and TRBJ2-7; a weak D match, TRBD1 (6 bases). This CDR3 contains 14 residues. The germline V gene has CDR1 SGHRS and CDR2 YFSETQ. V shed 4 bases and J shed 1 base, with 12 bases lying between them. This chain's CDR3 is CASSGGQISYEQYF. The CDR3 nucleotides are TGCGCCAGCAGCGGCGGACAGATATCCTACGAGCAGTACTTC.

This chain links TRBV7-2 with TRBJ1-2; a possible D gene is TRBD1 (5 bases). The CDR3 consists of 15 residues. The germline V gene encodes CDR1 SGHTA and CDR2 FQGNSA. The V gene lost 1 base and the J gene lost 8 bases, with 17 bases spanning the gap. DNA for the CDR3: TGTGCCAGCAGCTTAGTGGGGCTACCCCGGGAGGGCTACACCTTC. Amino acid sequence: CASSLVGLPREGYTF.

The chain recombines TRBV20-1 with TRBJ2-1; D uncertain. CDR3 length: 11 residues. Germline loops: CDR1 DFQATT, CDR2 SNEGSKA (reference sequence). V was shortened by 5 bases and J by 3 bases, with 5 bases between the two germline ends. The CDR3: CSAPGYNEQFF. In DNA, the CDR3 is TGCAGTGCTCCCGGCTACAATGAGCAGTTCTTC.